This T cell receptor beta chain emerged from a study of CD8 T cells in Susac syndrome. Whole-study findings and limits: In its TCR sequencing and HLA analysis, the study acknowledged that the number of individuals was relatively small.

This CDR3 spans 15 amino acids. Trimming stripped 1 base from V and 5 bases from J, with 14 bases between. Germline values: CDR1 LGHDT, CDR2 YNNKEL (reference sequence). Worth noting for this clonotype: The antigen remains unidentified.

Random hexamers served to reverse transcribe roughly 0.5 to 1 ug RNA. TCRdb reanalysed the immunoSEQ multiplex PCR reads using MiXCR and keeps one entry per CDR3 protein. Of 150,000 to 200,000 distinct CDR3 sequences in the sample, 90% to 95% were seen once. The multiple sclerosis control group comprised treatment-naive patients with stable or active relapsing-remitting disease. TEMRA cells were FACS-enriched, while CD8+ and CD4+ T cells were negatively isolated. The TCR comes from a human donor with multiple sclerosis. Material: CD8+ T cells from PBMCs. The chain couples TRBV3-1 to TRBJ2-5, with D uncertain. The CDR3 bases are TGTGCCAGCAGCCAAGGTCCAGCCGGCGAGGAGACCCAGTACTTC. Amino acids: CASSQGPAGEETQYF.